This TCR beta chain was sequenced for a study of T-cell memory formation after mild COVID-19. General study points: Pre-infection memory harbored some responding clones, suggesting cross-reactive memory joined. Clones that contracted from day 15 to 85 had balanced CD4/CD8; later expanders were CD4+ biased. Mainly CM and EM harbored the contracting CD4+ clones; mainly EMRA harbored the CD8+ ones.

This clonotype has a count of ten or more. Its specificity is unknown. From the 5' RACE reads, TCRdb called clonotypes with MiXCR, one entry per CDR3 protein. This table has tens of thousands of distinct CDR3 sequences, 9% to 15% appearing once. The CDR3 totals 14 residues. Trimming removed 4 bases from V and 3 bases from J, with 13 bases in between. Per the germline V gene, CDR1 is SGHDT and CDR2 is YYEEEE. The clonotype originates from an adult woman who had mild COVID-19 (a few samples of this study predate the infection). Cell type and time point are not known. The sequenced sample was PBMCs or a T cell subset sorted from them (not recorded which). The genes are TRBV5-6 and TRBJ1-1; D is unresolved. The CDR3 here is CASSRTRSDTEAFF. Written as DNA, the CDR3 is TGTGCCAGCAGCCGAACTCGGTCGGACACTGAAGCTTTCTTT.